The 28 T cell receptor beta chains listed next were all sequenced from one sample in a study of early T cells in non-severe SARS-CoV-2 infection. One entry per CDR3 protein results from TCRdb running MiXCR on the 5' RACE reads. The sample lists tens of thousands of distinct CDR3 sequences; about 4% were seen once. Material: whole blood. The receptor set was obtained from an adult who was a healthcare worker with PCR-confirmed SARS-CoV-2 infection or an uninfected control (not recorded which).

This clonotype was observed at least ten times. The chain has TRBV5-4 and TRBJ2-1, with a possible D match to TRBD1 (5 bases). V lost 0 bases and J lost 6, with 13 bases in between. This CDR3 is 15 amino acids long. Germline V gene lookup returns CDR1 SGHNT and CDR2 YYREEE (reference sequence). The CDR3 protein is CASSLAGHQGNEQFF. CDR3 DNA sequence: TGTGCCAGCAGCTTGGCAGGGCACCAGGGCAATGAGCAGTTCTTC.

This clonotype was recorded many times. This rearrangement joins TRBV3-1 to TRBJ2-1; D gene ambiguous. V was pared by 1 base and J by 0 bases, with 4 bases between. The CDR3 loop spans 14 amino acids. Per germline, CDR1 LGHDT and CDR2 YNNKEL (reference sequence). CDR3 loop: CASSQAYSYNEQFF. As DNA, the CDR3 is TGTGCCAGCAGCCAAGCTTACTCCTACAATGAGCAGTTCTTC.

This clonotype has ten or more counts. The chain is built from TRBV19 and TRBJ2-2, with a possible D match to TRBD1 (6 bases). V gave up 4 bases and J gave up 4 bases, with 13 bases separating them. Germline assignment: CDR1 LNHDA and CDR2 SQIVND (reference sequence). CDR3 length equals 15 residues. The CDR3 loop reads CASSTTGKSTGELFF. The CDR3 DNA reads TGTGCCAGTAGTACAACAGGGAAGAGCACCGGGGAGCTGTTTTTT.

This clonotype was counted at least ten times. The genes are TRBV30 and TRBJ1-6, with no clear D. Trimming left V 2 bases short and J 7 bases short, with 15 bases between. Germline CDR1 is GTSNPN and CDR2 is SVGIG (reference sequence). The CDR3 runs to 15 residues. CDR3 nucleotide sequence: TGTGCCTGGAGTCCCCCGAAAGGCGTGAATTCACCCCTCCACTTT. As protein: CAWSPPKGVNSPLHF.

This clonotype was detected ten times or more. The chain employs TRBV28 and TRBJ2-2, with D possibly matching TRBD1 (5 bases). In germline, CDR1 is MDHEN, CDR2 SYDVKM. CDR3 length equals 14 residues. V lost 8 bases to trimming and J lost 0 bases, with 10 bases between them. The CDR3 DNA is TGTGCCAGCTACAGGCAACCGAACACCGGGGAGCTGTTTTTT. Translated: CASYRQPNTGELFF.

This clonotype has a count of ten or more. V is TRBV18 and J is TRBJ2-7; 7 nucleotides align to TRBD1. Germline loops: CDR1 KGHSH, CDR2 LQKENI. The CDR3 extends over 15 amino acids. The J segment lost 2 bases and the V segment lost 2 bases, leaving 6 bases of the junction unmatched. The CDR3 DNA follows: TGTGCCAGCTCACCATCAGGGGGAAATACCTACGAGCAGTACTTC. The encoded protein is CASSPSGGNTYEQYF.

Ten or more counts support this clonotype. The chain is built from TRBV7-9 and TRBJ1-1; D possibly corresponds to TRBD1 (5 bases). The CDR3 extends over 15 amino acids. V lost 1 base, J lost 2 bases, and 11 bases lay in between. Looked up from germline, CDR1 is SEHNR and CDR2 is FQNEAQ (reference sequence). CDR3 region: CASSLDRTLNTEAFF. In DNA, the CDR3 is TGTGCCAGCAGCTTAGATAGGACACTCAACACTGAAGCTTTCTTT.

This clonotype was recorded at least ten times. The V gene is TRBV29-1, the J gene TRBJ2-1; D not resolved. Germline lookup yields CDR1 SQVTM and CDR2 ANQGSEA. The CDR3 length is 15 residues. Trimming left V 5 bases short and J 8 bases short, with 22 bases between. This CDR3 reads CSVTNSNHLVDEQFF. The CDR3 DNA reads TGCAGCGTTACAAACTCCAACCACCTTGTGGATGAGCAGTTCTTC.

This clonotype has at least ten counts. The chain uses TRBV18 and TRBJ1-3; D is undetermined. This CDR3 is built from 15 residues. Trimming removed 1 base from V and 0 bases from J, with 7 bases in between. Germline lookup yields CDR1 KGHSH and CDR2 LQKENI. CDR3 coding DNA: TGTGCCAGCTCACCACAGGAGAACTCTGGAAACACCATATATTTT. Protein product: CASSPQENSGNTIYF.

This clonotype was observed a handful of times. The chain has TRBV7-3 and TRBJ2-1, with 8 bases that match TRBD2. Trimming took 0 bases from V and 8 from J; bases not matched to a gene: 6. The germline V gene encodes CDR1 SGHTA and CDR2 FQGTGA. This CDR3 has 15 amino acids. CDR3 nucleotide sequence: TGTGCCAGCAGCTTAACGACTAGCGAGAGAGATGAGCAGTTCTTC. Translating gives CASSLTTSERDEQFF.

Ten or more counts support this clonotype. The genes are TRBV20-1 and TRBJ2-1; 7 nucleotides line up with TRBD2. Germline V gives CDR1 DFQATT, CDR2 SNEGSKA (reference sequence). V gave up 6 bases and J gave up 6 bases; unmatched junction bases: 8. CDR3 length: 13 amino acids. CDR3 DNA: TGCAGTGCCCGGGAGGCCCTGATCAATGAGCAGTTCTTC. It encodes CSAREALINEQFF.

This clonotype has more than one count but fewer than ten. The rearrangement links TRBV30 to TRBJ2-2; 12 positions agree with TRBD2. Germline assignment: CDR1 GTSNPN and CDR2 SVGIG (reference sequence). The CDR3 loop spans 16 amino acids. Here the CDR3 reads CASSSGRGANTGELFF. The DNA for the CDR3 is TGTGCTTCCTCTAGCGGGAGGGGCGCGAACACCGGGGAGCTGTTTTTT.

This clonotype was seen repeatedly, ten times or more. The chain uses TRBV11-2 and TRBJ2-1; the D gene is possibly TRBD2 (5 bases). This CDR3 is 17 amino acids long. CDR1 and CDR2 (germline): SGHAT, FQNNGV. The germline V and J ends were trimmed by 2 bases and 6 bases, with 20 bases remaining between them. CDR3 sequence: CASSLSVVGGLANEQFF. The CDR3 nucleotides are TGTGCCAGCAGCTTATCGGTGGTGGGCGGACTGGCCAATGAGCAGTTCTTC. The variable domain in full, with the rest retrieved from reference TRBV11-2 and TRBJ2-1, is EAGVAQSPRYKIIEKRQSVAFWCNPISGHATLYWYQQILGQGPKLLIQFQNNGVVDDSQLPKDRFSAERLKGVDSTLKIQPAKLEDSAVYLCASSLSVVGGLANEQFFGPGTRLTVL.

The J gene is TRBJ2-3, the V gene TRBV11-2; possibly TRBD1 for D (6 bases). The V and J ends lost 6 bases and 3 bases respectively, with 13 bases between them. The CDR3 is 14 amino acids. The germline V gene encodes CDR1 SGHAT and CDR2 FQNNGV. CDR3 loop: CASRGAWGTDTQYF. The CDR3 nucleotides read TGTGCCAGCAGGGGGGCGTGGGGAACAGATACGCAGTATTTT.

The V call is TRBV5-5, the J call TRBJ2-1; 7 nucleotides align to TRBD1. V dropped 0 bases and J dropped 10; count of bases not matched to a gene: 7. Germline V lookup: CDR1 SGHKS, CDR2 YYEKEE (reference sequence). The CDR3 totals 14 residues. CDR3 nucleotide sequence: TGTGCCAGCAGCTTGGGGACAGGAGTAGGGGAGCAGTTCTTC. It specifies CASSLGTGVGEQFF.

This clonotype was recorded at least ten times. The DNA for the CDR3 is TGTGCCACCAGTTTCCCGGGGACAGGGGCGAACAATGAGCAGTTCTTC. This encodes CATSFPGTGANNEQFF. The chain uses TRBV24-1 and TRBJ2-1; TRBD1 matches at 10 bases. The germline V gene has CDR1 KGHDR and CDR2 SFDVKD. This CDR3 is built from 16 residues. With 6 bases clipped from V and 5 bases from J, the junction kept 9 bases outside the gene matches.

This clonotype was observed many times. The chain links TRBV2 to TRBJ1-2; D is undetermined. The germline V gene has CDR1 SNHLY and CDR2 FYNNEI. Trimming took 6 bases from V and 1 from J, leaving 6 bases between them. This CDR3 is 12 amino acids long. CDR3 in DNA: TGTGCCAGCAGCGACGGTAACTATGGCTACACCTTC. This codes for CASSDGNYGYTF.

This clonotype was recorded many times. This chain links TRBV29-1 with TRBJ2-5; possible D gene TRBD2, 5 bases. The CDR3 spans 10 residues. The V and J ends lost 6 bases and 5 bases respectively, with 7 bases between them. CDR1 and CDR2 (germline): SQVTM, ANQGSEA. The CDR3 region has the DNA TGCAGCGTAGGGAGTGAGACCCAGTACTTC. Translating gives CSVGSETQYF.

In its sample, this clonotype was seen many times. The rearrangement uses TRBV20-1 and TRBJ2-7; D is perhaps TRBD1 (5 bases). The CDR3 contains 13 residues. Trimming stripped 5 bases from V and 6 bases from J, with 17 bases between. Germline values: CDR1 DFQATT, CDR2 SNEGSKA (reference sequence). The CDR3 spells CSAPPGQGREQYF. The CDR3 DNA sequence: TGCAGTGCTCCTCCCGGGCAGGGCCGCGAGCAGTACTTC.

This clonotype has a handful of counts. The chain joins TRBV5-6 to TRBJ2-7; the match to TRBD1 covers 9 bases. Germline CDR1 reads SGHDT; CDR2 reads YYEEEE. V dropped 2 bases and J dropped 4; count of bases not matched to a gene: 7. This CDR3 has 15 amino acids. CDR3 DNA sequence: TGTGCCAGCAGCTTTATGGGACAGGGAAATTACGAGCAGTACTTC. This encodes CASSFMGQGNYEQYF.

This clonotype was picked up many times. Written as DNA, the CDR3 is TGTGCCACCAGTGATTCCGGGACAGGGATTAACGAGCAGTACTTC. Protein: CATSDSGTGINEQYF. V usage is TRBV24-1 and J usage is TRBJ2-7; 9 bases fit TRBD1. Germline values: CDR1 KGHDR, CDR2 SFDVKD. The CDR3 has 15 residues. J was trimmed by 5 bases and V by 2 bases; bases with no gene match: 6.

This clonotype was counted many times. The CDR3 sequence: CASSLDSTNTEAFF. For the CDR3, the DNA is TGTGCCAGCAGCTTAGACAGTACGAACACTGAAGCTTTCTTT. The rearrangement uses TRBV7-9 and TRBJ1-1; no reliable D call. The CDR3 covers 14 residues. The germline V gene encodes CDR1 SEHNR and CDR2 FQNEAQ (reference sequence). Trimming took 1 base from V and 1 from J, leaving 7 bases between them. The whole variable domain, filled in from reference TRBV7-9 and TRBJ1-1, reads DTGVSQNPRHKITKRGQNVTFRCDPISEHNRLYWYRQTLGQGPEFLTYFQNEAQLEKSRLLSDRFSAERPKGSFSTLEIQRTEQGDSAMYLCASSLDSTNTEAFFGQGTRLTVV.

This chain links TRBV6-5 with TRBJ2-3; 7 bases agree with TRBD2. The CDR3 has 14 residues. After removal of 3 bases from V and 6 bases from J, the junction contained 6 bases not matched to a gene. CDR1 and CDR2 from the germline V gene are MNHEY and SVGAGI. As DNA, the CDR3 is TGTGCCAGCAGTTATCGGCTAGCGGAGGATACGCAGTATTTT. It specifies CASSYRLAEDTQYF.

This clonotype was observed many times. The J gene is TRBJ2-1, the V gene TRBV4-2, with TRBD2 matching over 10 bases. Germline V CDR1 and CDR2: LGHNA, YNFKEQ. V shed 2 bases, J shed 6 bases, and the junction held 7 bases outside the gene matches. The CDR3 spans 16 residues. The CDR3 reads CASSQRGTSASNEQFF. Written as DNA, the CDR3 is TGTGCCAGCAGCCAACGGGGGACTAGCGCCAGCAATGAGCAGTTCTTC.

A few counts support this clonotype. The J gene is TRBJ2-3, the V gene TRBV2; a possible D gene is TRBD2 (5 bases). There are 14 residues in the CDR3. Germline lookup yields CDR1 SNHLY and CDR2 FYNNEI. The ends were cut back, 0 bases at V and 10 bases at J, with 14 bases in the middle. In DNA form, the CDR3 reads TGTGCCAGCAGTGAAGCGGCCGGAGGACGGGCGCAGTATTTT. Its protein is CASSEAAGGRAQYF.

This clonotype came up many times. This chain joins TRBV7-8 and TRBJ2-3; D not resolved. The CDR3 covers 16 residues. Trimming stripped 5 bases from V and 5 bases from J, with 20 bases between. Germline lookup yields CDR1 SGHVS and CDR2 FQNEAQ. The CDR3: CASSPSVAINIDTQYF. CDR3 DNA sequence: TGTGCCAGCAGCCCGAGTGTGGCCATTAATATAGATACGCAGTATTTT.

The genes are TRBV24-1 and TRBJ2-3; possible D gene TRBD2, 5 bases. Trimming removed 4 bases at V and 9 bases at J, with 16 bases between. Germline CDR1 and CDR2: KGHDR and SFDVKD. The CDR3 is 14 amino acids. CDR3 coding DNA: TGTGCCACCAGTGACCCGACGGGGAATGACACGCAGTATTTT. Its protein product is CATSDPTGNDTQYF.

This clonotype was seen ten or more times. This sequence joins TRBV7-2 and TRBJ1-1; D unresolved. Trimming took 5 bases from V and 0 from J, leaving 16 bases between them. CDR3 length equals 16 residues. Germline CDR1 is SGHTA and CDR2 is FQGNSA. This CDR3 reads CASSGFVQTLNTEAFF. The CDR3 region has the DNA TGTGCCAGCAGCGGGTTCGTACAGACTTTGAACACTGAAGCTTTCTTT.